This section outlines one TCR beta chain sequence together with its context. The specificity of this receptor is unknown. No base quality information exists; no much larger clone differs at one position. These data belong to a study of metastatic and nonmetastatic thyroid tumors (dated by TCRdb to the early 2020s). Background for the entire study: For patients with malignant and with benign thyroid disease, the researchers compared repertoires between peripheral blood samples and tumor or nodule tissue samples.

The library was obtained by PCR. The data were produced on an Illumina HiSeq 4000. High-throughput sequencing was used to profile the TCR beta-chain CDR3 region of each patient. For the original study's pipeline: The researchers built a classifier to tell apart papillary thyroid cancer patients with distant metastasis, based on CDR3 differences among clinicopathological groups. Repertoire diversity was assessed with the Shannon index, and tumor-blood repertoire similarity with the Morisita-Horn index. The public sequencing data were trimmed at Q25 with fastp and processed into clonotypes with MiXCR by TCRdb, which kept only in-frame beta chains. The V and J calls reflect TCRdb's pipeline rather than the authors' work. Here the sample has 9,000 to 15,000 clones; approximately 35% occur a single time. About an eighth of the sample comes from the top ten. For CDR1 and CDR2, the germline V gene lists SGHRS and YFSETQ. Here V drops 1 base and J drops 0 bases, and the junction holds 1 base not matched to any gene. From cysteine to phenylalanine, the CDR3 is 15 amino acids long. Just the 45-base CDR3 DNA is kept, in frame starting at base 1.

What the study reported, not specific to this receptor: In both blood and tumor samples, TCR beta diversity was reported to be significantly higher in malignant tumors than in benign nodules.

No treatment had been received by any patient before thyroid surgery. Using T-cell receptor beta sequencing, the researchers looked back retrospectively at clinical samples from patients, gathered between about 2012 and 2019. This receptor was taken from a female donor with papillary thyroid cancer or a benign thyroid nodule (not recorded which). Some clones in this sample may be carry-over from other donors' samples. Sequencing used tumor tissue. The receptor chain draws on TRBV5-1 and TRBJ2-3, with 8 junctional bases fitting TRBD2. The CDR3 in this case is CASSLSSGSTDTQYF. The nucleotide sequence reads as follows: TGCGCCAGCAGCTTGTCTAGCGGGAGCACAGATACGCAGTATTTT. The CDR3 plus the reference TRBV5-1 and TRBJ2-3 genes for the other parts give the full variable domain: KAGVTQTPRYLIKTRGQQVTLSCSPISGHRSVSWYQQTPGQGLQFLFEYFSETQRNKGNFPGRFSGRQFSNSRSEMNVSTLELGDSALYLCASSLSSGSTDTQYFGPGTRLTVL.